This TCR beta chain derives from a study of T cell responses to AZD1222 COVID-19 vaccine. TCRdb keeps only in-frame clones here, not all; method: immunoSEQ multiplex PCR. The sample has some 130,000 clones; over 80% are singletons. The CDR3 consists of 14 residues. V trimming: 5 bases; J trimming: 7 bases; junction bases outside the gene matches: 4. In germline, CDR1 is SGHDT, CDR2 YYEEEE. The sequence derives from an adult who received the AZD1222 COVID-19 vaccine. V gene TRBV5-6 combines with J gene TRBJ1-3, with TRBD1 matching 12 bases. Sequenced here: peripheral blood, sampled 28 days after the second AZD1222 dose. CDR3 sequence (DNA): TGTGCCAGCAGGGGACAGGGGGCGTTCAACACCATATATTTT. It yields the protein CASRGQGAFNTIYF.